These T cell receptor beta chains were read from a single sample in a study of blood T cell repertoires in COVID-19. Profiling relied on immunoSEQ multiplex PCR, and the TCRdb table lists in-frame clones only, not all of them. The sample records about 87,000 clones, 70% to 85% being singletons. Sequenced material: peripheral blood. Receptors were obtained from a woman aged 45-65 years with acute or convalescent COVID-19. The CDR3 runs from the conserved cysteine through the conserved F or W. Fields, in order: V gene, J gene, CDR3 protein.

TRBV3-1/TRBV3-2	TRBJ2-1	CASSQDINKQFF
TRBV28	TRBJ1-1	CASGRVGEAFF
TRBV6-5	TRBJ1-2	CASRDFDYGYTF
TRBV5-4	TRBJ2-2	CASSLEATKNTGELFF
TRBV5-5	TRBJ2-6	CASSPQPSGANVLTF
TRBV15	TRBJ2-7	CATSRDRYGGRYEQYF
TRBV7-9	TRBJ1-6	CASSETRDGSPLHF
TRBV24-1	TRBJ1-5	CATSDGQYSNQPQHF
TRBV2	TRBJ1-5	CASRLQGLGNQPQHF
TRBV7-2	TRBJ2-7	CASSPGMSYYEQYF
TRBV25-1	TRBJ1-3	CASSGTARMSGNTIYF
TRBV7-9	TRBJ2-7	CASSSGTFNEQYF
TRBV10-2	TRBJ1-1	CASLGTTDTEAFF
TRBV19	TRBJ2-3	CASSSTRGQGARADTQYF
TRBV27	TRBJ2-7	CASSLVSGGLSYEQYF
TRBV19	TRBJ2-7	CASSTQAGTSEQYF
TRBV6-5	TRBJ2-1	CASSYELAGYNEQFF
TRBV5-6	TRBJ2-1	CASSRESGGASYNEQFF
TRBV6-5	TRBJ2-7	CASSYTGEQYF
TRBV13	TRBJ1-3	CASSLDRLNTIYF
TRBV5-5	TRBJ1-5	CASSLVGGEQPQHF
TRBV19	TRBJ1-2	CASSSYRGGNYGYTF
TRBV5-5	TRBJ1-5	CASSLSTGVINQPQHF
TRBV2	TRBJ1-5	CASIRDRGPRQPQHF
TRBV5-5	TRBJ1-1	CASSFEGLNTEAFF
TRBV4-2	TRBJ2-2	CASSRRLAGGPDTGELFF
TRBV20-1	TRBJ2-7	CSASLGTGAYEQYF
TRBV3-1/TRBV3-2	TRBJ2-5	CASSLGGSGETQYF
TRBV5-1	TRBJ1-1	CASSTRDSPNTEAFF
TRBV27	TRBJ2-1	CASSPSNEQFF
TRBV4-1	TRBJ1-5	CASSSDSEQPQHF
TRBV27	TRBJ2-7	CASRDRVGLEQYF
TRBV5-6	TRBJ2-7	CASSSLDRRAYEQYF
TRBV13	TRBJ1-3	CASSILQKTSGNTIYF
TRBV29-1	TRBJ2-1	CSVEDRAGGRNEQFF
TRBV24-1	TRBJ2-1	CATSRGLAGELSNEQFF
TRBV28	TRBJ1-1	CASSFMGQGPTEAFF
TRBV19	TRBJ2-1	CASSFRGDEQFF
TRBV20-1	TRBJ2-7	CSALQGNEQYF
TRBV19	TRBJ1-4	CASSQLSDRREKLFF
TRBV10-3	TRBJ2-5	CAISPGTGGGAQYF
TRBV9	TRBJ1-2	CASSPEGGQGNYGYTF
TRBV6-1	TRBJ1-1	CASSERITLGNTEAFF
TRBV6-5	TRBJ2-1	CASRLAGDFYNEQFF
TRBV2	TRBJ2-7	CASAGAEQYF
TRBV6-5	TRBJ2-2	CASSRLGTGELFF
TRBV10-3	TRBJ2-7	CAISGGSSSYEQYF
TRBV19	TRBJ1-6	CASSLTAYNSPLHF
TRBV5-1	TRBJ2-1	CASSANRGEDEQFF
TRBV19	TRBJ2-3	CASSFPGQGKDWAQYF
TRBV2	TRBJ2-3	CASRTDRGRTDTQYF
TRBV7-2	TRBJ2-1	CASSSAGGYYNEQFF
TRBV3-1/TRBV3-2	TRBJ2-1	CASSQFRGGEQFF
TRBV11-3	TRBJ2-1	CASSPRDREGSNEQFF
TRBV2	TRBJ1-3	CASRQGAAGNTIYF